Here is one TCR beta chain with its context. What it binds is not known. This sample was included in a study of T cell responses to AZD1222 COVID-19 vaccine. Study as a whole: Pooling was applied to second doses at about 4 or about 12 weeks.

Sequencing was performed with immunoSEQ multiplex PCR; in TCRdb, only in-frame clones are kept and a portion is missing. There are 150,000 to 200,000 clones in the sample; over 80% occur only once, and under 8% lies in the top ten. The study's findings and limits: Donors skewed white British and female; clonal diversity was possibly underestimated. Among AZD1222 vaccinees, only five or six were seropositive at baseline. CD4 TCRs linked to vaccination spanned spike, dominating at 160-218 and 743-854.

This CDR3 contains 14 residues. Germline assignment: CDR1 KGHSH and CDR2 LQKENI. V was cut by 3 bases and J by 5 bases, with 14 bases left in between. This sequence originates from an adult in good health. The genes are TRBV18 and TRBJ2-7; weak D call: TRBD1 (6 bases). Material: peripheral blood, obtained on day 0 of AZD1222 vaccination. CDR3 sequence reads: CASSPMDRYNEQYF. CDR3 nucleotide sequence: TGTGCCAGCTCACCTATGGACAGATACAACGAGCAGTACTTC.